The source of this T cell receptor (beta chain) is a study of CXCR3-negative and CXCR3-positive naive CD8 T cells. Across the whole study: Across all libraries, TRB reads numbered roughly 150 million, with about 1.5 +/- 0.3 million in each library. Findings and caveats of the study: CXCR3-positive naive cells carried more hydrophobic TRB CDR3s than CXCR3-negative ones. Within a donor, both naive subsets shared TRBV-TRBJ usage, unlike memory cells.

Germline V lookup: CDR1 SGHDT, CDR2 YYEEEE. This CDR3 is built from 16 residues. 250,000 to 350,000 cells per CD8+ T cell subset were flow-sorted in triplicate. CD45RO-CCR7+CD27+CD95- defined naive CD8+ T cells. In regard to this clonotype: Its antigen is not identified.

The study made its TRB cDNA libraries by 5' RACE, adding UMI labels. Reprocessing the 5' RACE reads, TCRdb reports a single entry for every CDR3 protein and omits DNA. The sample includes some 130,000 distinct CDR3 sequences. This chain links TRBV5-6 with TRBJ1-2; no DNA is available, so the TRBD1 call from TCRdb remains unchecked. What was sequenced was naive CXCR3+ CD8+ T cells from blood. Subset here: CD45RO-CCR7+CD27+CD95- naive CD8+ T cells expressing CXCR3 (TNR3+). This receptor was obtained from a human donor in good health. Some clones in this sample may be carry-over from other donors' samples. CDR3 loop: CASSWSPGTGFHGYTF.